The 27 T cell receptor beta chains reported below all come from one sample, sequenced in a study of CD8+ T cells in alopecia areata. Extracted RNA was reverse transcribed, and the resulting cDNA served as sequencing template. Profiling relied on immunoSEQ multiplex PCR, and the TCRdb table lists in-frame clones only, not all of them. The data hold about 140,000 clones, with approximately 50% observed a single time. The source was CD4+ T cells sorted from blood, collected at week 0. These receptor sequences come from a human donor with alopecia areata.

The gene calls are TRBV5-1 and TRBJ2-5; D unresolved. The V gene's germline CDR1 is SGHRS and CDR2 YFSETQ. The CDR3 contains 12 residues. Deletions cut 4 bases from V and 2 bases from J, with 6 bases between. The CDR3 nucleotides read TGCGCCAGCAGCAACACACAAGAGACCCAGTACTTC. Translating it yields CASSNTQETQYF. Based on the CDR3 plus reference TRBV5-1 and TRBJ2-5, the full variable domain is KAGVTQTPRYLIKTRGQQVTLSCSPISGHRSVSWYQQTPGQGLQFLFEYFSETQRNKGNFPGRFSGRQFSNSRSEMNVSTLELGDSALYLCASSNTQETQYFGPGTRLLVL.

V gene TRBV30 combines with J gene TRBJ1-3; unclear D gene. Trimming cost V 0 bases and J 4 bases, with 10 bases left between them. The CDR3 is made up of 14 amino acids. Germline V gives CDR1 GTSNPN, CDR2 SVGIG (reference sequence). The CDR3 DNA sequence: TGTGCCTGGAGTGTAAGCCCGACGGGAAACACCATATATTTT. Translated: CAWSVSPTGNTIYF.

A note on this clone: The same CDR3 can be traced to other DNA sequences in this sample. The chain uses TRBV29-1 and TRBJ1-2, with 7 positions matching TRBD1. The CDR3 totals 12 residues. Germline CDR1 is SQVTM and CDR2 is ANQGSEA. Trimming took 1 base from V and 6 from J; bases not matched to a gene: 2. CDR3 in amino acids: CSVEGQGHGYTF. Here the CDR3 DNA reads TGCAGCGTTGAAGGACAGGGACATGGCTACACCTTC.

The rearrangement links TRBV6-5 to TRBJ2-7; D not certain. The CDR3 runs to 15 residues. Germline CDR1 MNHEY, CDR2 SVGAGI. V lost 5 bases and J 0 bases, leaving 14 bases between the germline ends. CDR3 region: CASSTPNGLSYEQYF. In nucleotides, the CDR3 is TGTGCCAGCAGTACCCCTAATGGTCTCTCCTACGAGCAGTACTTC.

V and J are TRBV6-5 and TRBJ1-3, with D tentatively TRBD1 (5 bases). The V end was cut by 5 bases, the J end by 3 bases, with 14 bases between. Germline V gene lookup returns CDR1 MNHEY and CDR2 SVGAGI. This CDR3 has 15 amino acids. CDR3 sequence (DNA): TGTGCCAGCAGTAACCTTGACAGACTTGGAAACACCATATATTTT. It translates to CASSNLDRLGNTIYF.

This clone was counted between two and nine times. CDR3 nucleotide sequence: TGTGCCTGGAACGGGCAAGGCCAAGAGACCCAGTACTTC. Its protein is CAWNGQGQETQYF. This sequence joins TRBV30 and TRBJ2-5; D unclear. This CDR3 has 13 residues. Trimming cost V 4 bases and J 1 base, with 10 bases left between them. Germline-derived CDR1 and CDR2 are GTSNPN and SVGIG (reference sequence).

The chain uses TRBV20-1 and TRBJ2-7, with D possibly TRBD2 on 5 matching bases. Germline assignment: CDR1 DFQATT and CDR2 SNEGSKA (reference sequence). The CDR3 covers 11 residues. The CDR3 nucleotides read TGCAGGGGCGCGGGCGGGTACGAGCAGTACTTC. It is translated as CRGAGGYEQYF.

Comments on this clone: Within the sample, other DNA sequences also encode this same CDR3. This chain uses TRBV18 with TRBJ2-5; 8 nucleotides line up with TRBD2. Germline V gives CDR1 KGHSH, CDR2 LQKENI. J lost 4 bases, V lost 3 bases, and 4 bases had no gene match. The CDR3 is 14 amino acids. The CDR3 here is CASSPGTRGETQYF. In nucleotides, the CDR3 is TGTGCCAGCTCACCCGGGACTAGAGGAGAGACCCAGTACTTC.

The rearrangement joins TRBV21-1 to TRBJ1-1. TRBV21-1 is a pseudogene segment. This CDR3 contains 13 residues. The CDR3 protein is CASSKYENTEAFF. The CDR3 nucleotides read TGTGCCAGCAGCAAATACGAGAACACTGAAGCTTTCTTT.

This clone appeared once. The rearrangement joins TRBV15 to TRBJ1-5; TRBD1 is a possible D gene (5 bases). Looked up from germline, CDR1 is LNHNV and CDR2 is YYDKDF (reference sequence). V shed 5 bases and J shed 5 bases, with 10 bases lying between them. The CDR3 is 13 amino acids. The CDR3 is CATSHDRYQPQHF. The CDR3 DNA reads TGTGCCACCAGCCACGACAGATATCAGCCCCAGCATTTT.

V and J are TRBV4-1 and TRBJ2-2, with unresolved D. This CDR3 has 17 residues. Germline V CDR1 and CDR2: MGHRA, YSYEKL. V lost 0 bases, J lost 7 bases, and 18 bases lay in between. DNA of the CDR3: TGCGCCAGCAGCCAAGATAGGGCTTTGGAGTTACGCGGGGAGCTGTTTTTT. This gives the protein CASSQDRALELRGELFF.

This clone was counted a few times. The V gene is TRBV27, the J gene TRBJ2-5; D perhaps matches TRBD1 (5 bases). Per the germline V gene, CDR1 is MNHEY and CDR2 is SMNVEV (reference sequence). V lost 5 bases and J lost 4, with 14 bases in between. This CDR3 has 14 residues. The CDR3 region has the DNA TGTGCCAGCAGTCCCCTCGCAGGGCGAGAGACCCAGTACTTC. Its translation: CASSPLAGRETQYF.

The chain links TRBV5-1 to TRBJ2-5, with D tentatively TRBD2 (5 bases). V gave up 5 bases and J gave up 5 bases, with 22 bases separating them. CDR1 is SGHRS, CDR2 YFSETQ, per germline. CDR3 size: 16 residues. As DNA, the CDR3 is TGCGCCAGCAGTCCCGCTGGAAGAGGGAGAGGTGAGACCCAGTACTTC. Translation: CASSPAGRGRGETQYF.

There are a few counts of this clone. The rearrangement links TRBV15 to TRBJ2-1; D is possibly TRBD2 (5 bases). The CDR3 loop spans 11 amino acids. CDR1 is LNHNV and CDR2 is YYDKDF in the germline V gene (reference sequence). With 1 base removed from V and 15 bases from J, the gap between germline ends came to 10 bases. The CDR3 loop is CATSRAREWFF. In DNA, the CDR3 is TGTGCCACCAGCAGAGCGAGGGAATGGTTCTTC.

This chain connects TRBV10-3 to TRBJ2-1, with 8 bases aligning to TRBD2. The CDR3 is 13 amino acids. Per germline, CDR1 ENHRY and CDR2 SYGVKD. V was pared by 6 bases and J by 8 bases, with 6 bases of the junction left unmatched. CDR3 bases: TGTGCCATCAGCCAGCGGGAGCGGGATGAGCAGTTCTTC. Translated, it gives CAISQRERDEQFF.

V and J are TRBV9 and TRBJ2-2; D possibly corresponds to TRBD2 (5 bases). The germline gives CDR1 SGDLS, CDR2 YYNGEE. The CDR3 totals 16 residues. V lost 4 bases and J lost 0, with 13 bases in between. CDR3 in amino acids: CASSLVAGANTGELFF. In DNA form, the CDR3 reads TGTGCCAGCAGCTTAGTAGCCGGGGCGAACACCGGGGAGCTGTTTTTT. The complete variable domain, with remaining parts taken from reference TRBV9 and TRBJ2-2, reads DSGVTQTPKHLITATGQRVTLRCSPRSGDLSVYWYQQSLDQGLQFLIQYYNGEERAKGNILERFSAQQFPDLHSELNLSSLELGDSALYFCASSLVAGANTGELFFGEGSRLTVL.

This chain uses TRBV28 with TRBJ2-1; the D is unclear. This CDR3 contains 11 residues. Trimming removed 2 bases at V and 8 bases at J, with 4 bases between. In germline, CDR1 is MDHEN, CDR2 SYDVKM. Here the CDR3 reads CASSLTYEQFF. The CDR3 nucleotides are TGTGCCAGCAGTTTAACTTATGAGCAGTTCTTC.

The count of this clone is one. J is TRBJ1-2 and V is TRBV30; TRBD1 aligns across 7 bases. J was trimmed by 6 bases and V by 2 bases; bases with no gene match: 6. Germline CDR1 and CDR2: GTSNPN and SVGIG (reference sequence). The CDR3 consists of 13 residues. The CDR3 nucleotides read TGTGCCTGGAGTCCAGACAGGGCGGATGGCTACACCTTC. It is translated as CAWSPDRADGYTF.

This clone was observed a few times. V and J are TRBV29-1 and TRBJ2-5; D is tentatively TRBD1 or TRBD2 (5 bases each). The CDR3 has 14 amino acids. V lost 6 bases to trimming and J lost 2 bases, with 16 bases between them. Germline CDR1 is SQVTM and CDR2 is ANQGSEA. The CDR3 protein is CSVLRGATQETQYF. The CDR3 nucleotides are TGCAGCGTCCTAAGGGGAGCGACACAAGAGACCCAGTACTTC.

This sequence joins TRBV7-2 and TRBJ2-3, with D tentatively TRBD2 (6 bases). The CDR3 contains 14 residues. V lost 7 bases to trimming and J lost 2 bases, with 13 bases between them. Germline CDR1 and CDR2: SGHTA and FQGNSA. CDR3 in amino acids: CASTGGTYTDTQYF. The CDR3 nucleotides read TGTGCCAGCACTGGCGGGACGTACACAGATACGCAGTATTTT.

V gene TRBV19 combines with J gene TRBJ1-5, with a possible D match to TRBD1 (5 bases). The V end lost 5 bases, the J end lost 5 bases, and 16 bases lay between the germline ends. CDR1 and CDR2 (germline): LNHDA, SQIVND (reference sequence). The CDR3 has 15 amino acids. CDR3 bases: TGTGCCAGTAGTTCTCGGGACGGGAGCCATCAGCCCCAGCATTTT. Residues: CASSSRDGSHQPQHF.

The chain recombines TRBV5-1 with TRBJ1-5; no reliable D call. V shed 10 bases and J shed 6 bases, with 11 bases lying between them. This CDR3 has 11 residues. CDR1 and CDR2 (germline): SGHRS, YFSETQ. CDR3 in amino acids: CAGRPGQPQHF. The CDR3 DNA reads as TGCGCCGGTCGCCCCGGTCAGCCCCAGCATTTT.

The chain uses TRBV30 and TRBJ1-2, with D perhaps matching TRBD1 (5 bases). This CDR3 has 14 amino acids. Trimming shortened V by 4 bases and J by 4 bases, and 16 bases separated the two germline ends. Germline CDR1 and CDR2: GTSNPN and SVGIG (reference sequence). In nucleotides, the CDR3 is TGTGCCTGGATGGGACCCCATGAGGGCTATGGCTACACCTTC. As protein: CAWMGPHEGYGYTF.

V is TRBV6-5 and J is TRBJ2-5; D perhaps matches TRBD2 (5 bases). CDR1 MNHEY and CDR2 SVGAGI come from the germline V gene. Trimming shortened V by 0 bases and J by 6 bases, and 11 bases separated the two germline ends. CDR3 length: 14 amino acids. The CDR3 loop is CASSYSSGLKTQYF. The CDR3 DNA sequence: TGTGCCAGCAGTTACTCCTCGGGGTTAAAGACCCAGTACTTC.

This clone was found a few times. V is TRBV29-1 and J is TRBJ2-3, with D uncertain. This CDR3 spans 13 amino acids. Germline CDR1 is SQVTM and CDR2 is ANQGSEA. The ends were cut back, 2 bases at V and 3 bases at J, with 9 bases in the middle. CDR3: CSVESPETDTQYF. The CDR3 DNA reads TGCAGCGTTGAAAGCCCCGAGACAGATACGCAGTATTTT.

This chain joins TRBV7-2 and TRBJ1-5; weak D call: TRBD1 (6 bases). The CDR3 totals 15 residues. The ends were cut back, 5 bases at V and 0 bases at J, with 11 bases in the middle. CDR1 is SGHTA, CDR2 FQGNSA, per germline. CDR3 protein: CASSLYRASNQPQHF. The CDR3, as DNA: TGTGCCAGCAGCCTTTACAGGGCTAGCAATCAGCCCCAGCATTTT.

This clone came up a few times. This chain uses TRBV5-6 with TRBJ2-5; TRBD2 aligns across 8 bases. The CDR3 extends over 15 amino acids. From germline, CDR1 is SGHDT and CDR2 YYEEEE. V dropped 3 bases and J dropped 4; count of bases not matched to a gene: 8. The CDR3 loop reads CASSSSGGLIETQYF. DNA for the CDR3: TGTGCCAGCAGCTCGAGCGGGGGACTTATAGAGACCCAGTACTTC.